Each of the 22 T cell receptor beta chains below was sequenced from the same sample in a study of PD-1 blockade in classical Hodgkin lymphoma. Documented time point: newly diagnosed, previously untreated cHL patient sample. Some clones are missing from TCRdb's copy, which holds only in-frame ones; the method was immunoSEQ multiplex PCR. The sample shows roughly 77,000 clones, 85% to 95% of them seen only once. The sequencing sample was made of peripheral blood mononuclear cells (PBMCs). Receptor source: a human donor with classical Hodgkin lymphoma.

The chain combines TRBV10-2 with TRBJ2-2, with D possibly being TRBD2 (6 bases). The CDR3 runs 15 residues. Trimming pared 5 bases from V and 1 base from J, leaving 11 bases between. CDR1 WSHSY and CDR2 SAAADI come from the germline V gene. The CDR3 DNA is TGCGCCAGCAGTAGGGACGGGAGGAACACCGGGGAGCTGTTTTTT. The encoded protein is CASSRDGRNTGELFF.

This clone showed up just a few times. CDR3: CASTRRRGHVDTIYF. The CDR3 DNA is TGTGCCAGCACCCGTCGCAGGGGGCATGTGGACACCATATATTTT. The chain joins TRBV21-1 to TRBJ1-3; the table calls TRBD1, which could not be checked here. TRBV21-1 is described as a pseudogene. This CDR3 comprises 15 residues.

This chain joins TRBV4-1 and TRBJ2-1, with a weak D call TRBD2 (5 bases). V was trimmed by 0 bases and J by 0 bases, leaving 6 bases between them. The CDR3 contains 15 residues. Germline V gene data show CDR1 as MGHRA and CDR2 as YSYEKL. CDR3 nucleotide sequence: TGCGCCAGCAGCCAAGAACTAGGCTCCTACAATGAGCAGTTCTTC. The encoded protein is CASSQELGSYNEQFF.

The chain couples TRBV6-5 to TRBJ1-3, with no clear D. Germline-derived CDR1 and CDR2 are MNHEY and SVGAGI. This CDR3 region has 15 residues. Deletions cut 3 bases from V and 0 bases from J, with 9 bases between. The CDR3 DNA sequence: TGTGCCAGCAGTTATCCCGCAAGCTCTGGAAACACCATATATTTT. It encodes CASSYPASSGNTIYF.

CDR3 loop: CASSLEGHMNTEAFF. Written as DNA, the CDR3 is TGTGCCAGCAGTTTGGAAGGACATATGAACACTGAAGCTTTCTTT. The rearrangement links TRBV6-1 to TRBJ1-1, with D possibly TRBD1 on 5 matching bases. In germline, CDR1 is MNHNS, CDR2 SASEGT. Trimming left V 5 bases short and J 0 bases short, with 13 bases between. This CDR3 comprises 15 residues.

The chain is built from TRBV2 and TRBJ2-5; D possibly corresponds to TRBD2 (6 bases). The length of the CDR3 is 12 residues. The germline V gene encodes CDR1 SNHLY and CDR2 FYNNEI. The V gene lost 4 bases and the J gene lost 5 bases, with 8 bases spanning the gap. This chain's CDR3 is CASSAAGETQYF. The DNA of the CDR3 is TGTGCCAGCAGTGCCGCGGGGGAGACCCAGTACTTC.

This clone was detected once. The J gene is TRBJ1-1, the V gene TRBV7-2; D ambiguous. V lost 4 bases, J lost 5 bases, and 17 bases lay in between. This CDR3 is 15 amino acids long. Germline V gives CDR1 SGHTA, CDR2 FQGNSA. The CDR3 here is CASSSDPGGWTEAFF. CDR3 DNA: TGTGCCAGCAGCTCAGATCCAGGTGGTTGGACTGAAGCTTTCTTT. Drawing the rest from reference TRBV7-2 and TRBJ1-1, the complete variable domain is GAGVSQSPSNKVTEKGKDVELRCDPISGHTALYWYRQSLGQGLEFLIYFQGNSAPDKSGLPSDRFSAERTGGSVSTLTIQRTQQEDSAVYLCASSSDPGGWTEAFFGQGTRLTVV.

V and J are TRBV5-1 and TRBJ1-2, with D tentatively TRBD1 (5 bases). Germline CDR1 reads SGHRS; CDR2 reads YFSETQ. Trimming removed 2 bases at V and 3 bases at J, with 11 bases between. This CDR3 has 14 amino acids. This CDR3 is CASSFPGMDYGYTF. CDR3 bases: TGCGCCAGCAGCTTCCCAGGGATGGACTATGGCTACACCTTC.

V usage is TRBV18 and J usage is TRBJ1-2, with D tentatively TRBD1 (6 bases). CDR1 is KGHSH, CDR2 LQKENI, per germline. The V end was cut by 1 base, the J end by 3 bases, with 12 bases between. The CDR3 is 15 amino acids. The CDR3 protein is CASSPRQGFDYGYTF. The CDR3 DNA is TGTGCCAGCTCACCACGGCAGGGGTTCGACTATGGCTACACCTTC.

The chain is built from TRBV19 and TRBJ2-2; the match to TRBD2 covers 9 bases. CDR1 and CDR2 (germline): LNHDA, SQIVND (reference sequence). V was pared by 5 bases and J by 4 bases, with 5 bases of the junction left unmatched. CDR3 length: 15 residues. The CDR3 DNA sequence: TGTGCCAGTAGTCTAGGACTAGCGACCACCGGGGAGCTGTTTTTT. Protein product: CASSLGLATTGELFF.

This sequence joins TRBV11-3 and TRBJ2-3; 7 nucleotides align to TRBD1. CDR1 is SGHNT and CDR2 is YENEEA in the germline V gene. The CDR3 runs 16 residues. V was clipped by 2 bases and J by 1 base; unmatched bases: 6. The CDR3: CASSLRTGPCTDTQYF. The DNA for the CDR3 is TGTGCCAGCAGCTTAAGGACAGGCCCCTGCACAGATACGCAGTATTTT.

The V and J genes are TRBV29-1 and TRBJ1-1; D is ambiguous. The V end lost 6 bases, the J end lost 1 base, and 18 bases lay between the germline ends. Looked up from germline, CDR1 is SQVTM and CDR2 is ANQGSEA. The CDR3 is 15 amino acids. The CDR3 DNA is TGCAGCGTCGCCTCTGCTAAAACTAAGAACACTGAAGCTTTCTTT. The encoded protein is CSVASAKTKNTEAFF.

The CDR3 is CASNPASGWTYEQYF. The CDR3 bases are TGTGCCAGTAACCCGGCTAGCGGGTGGACCTACGAGCAGTACTTC. V and J are TRBV19 and TRBJ2-7; 8 positions match TRBD2. CDR1 and CDR2 (germline): LNHDA, SQIVND (reference sequence). J gave up 2 bases and V 7 bases, and 10 bases lay outside the gene matches. This CDR3 spans 15 amino acids.

V and J are TRBV10-3 and TRBJ1-3, with a possible D match to TRBD1 (5 bases). The V and J ends lost 8 bases and 0 bases respectively, with 11 bases between them. From germline, CDR1 is ENHRY and CDR2 SYGVKD. This CDR3 is built from 14 residues. The CDR3 region is CAIGTKSSGNTIYF. For the CDR3, the DNA is TGTGCCATCGGGACCAAGAGCTCTGGAAACACCATATATTTT.

The chain recombines TRBV29-1 with TRBJ2-7, with D tentatively TRBD2 (6 bases). CDR3 length: 13 amino acids. Deletions cut 3 bases from V and 0 bases from J, with 9 bases between. Germline V gene sequence: CDR1 SQVTM, CDR2 ANQGSEA. CDR3 nucleotides: TGCAGCGTTGAGCACGGGAGCTCCTACGAGCAGTACTTC. Its translation: CSVEHGSSYEQYF.

The rearrangement uses TRBV9 and TRBJ1-2; D may be TRBD1 (5 bases). The CDR3 has 16 residues. Trimming took off 0 bases at V and 3 bases at J, with 15 bases between the two ends. Germline V gene sequence: CDR1 SGDLS, CDR2 YYNGEE. The DNA for the CDR3 is TGTGCCAGCAGCGTAGCGAGGTCCGGGGGGGACTATGGCTACACCTTC. Translating gives CASSVARSGGDYGYTF.

For this clone: This CDR3 is also generated by other DNA sequences in the sample. The gene calls are TRBV7-9 and TRBJ1-2; D unresolved. Germline V CDR1 and CDR2: SEHNR, FQNEAQ (reference sequence). V was pared by 1 base and J by 4 bases, with 4 bases between. The CDR3 length is 12 residues. The CDR3 here is CASSLDSYGYTF. DNA for the CDR3: TGTGCCAGCAGCTTAGACAGCTATGGCTACACCTTC.

This chain connects TRBV7-2 to TRBJ1-4; no definite D call. Trimming pared 1 base from V and 0 bases from J, leaving 12 bases between. The length of the CDR3 is 17 residues. Germline loops: CDR1 SGHTA, CDR2 FQGNSA. CDR3 protein: CASSLVLGSATNEKLFF. CDR3 sequence (DNA): TGTGCCAGCAGCTTAGTCTTGGGGAGTGCAACTAATGAAAAACTGTTTTTT. Full variable domain (missing parts from reference TRBV7-2 and TRBJ1-4): GAGVSQSPSNKVTEKGKDVELRCDPISGHTALYWYRQSLGQGLEFLIYFQGNSAPDKSGLPSDRFSAERTGGSVSTLTIQRTQQEDSAVYLCASSLVLGSATNEKLFFGSGTQLSVL.

The V gene is TRBV7-9, the J gene TRBJ1-2; TRBD1 is a possible D gene (6 bases). V was trimmed by 6 bases and J by 4 bases, leaving 18 bases between them. CDR3 length equals 15 residues. The germline V gene has CDR1 SEHNR and CDR2 FQNEAQ (reference sequence). CDR3 sequence: CASSQAEGGSYGYTF. The CDR3 DNA reads TGTGCCAGCAGTCAGGCCGAGGGGGGCAGCTATGGCTACACCTTC.

V gene TRBV19 combines with J gene TRBJ2-7; TRBD2 might be the D (7 bases). The CDR3 covers 18 residues. Trimming removed 1 base from V and 2 bases from J, with 21 bases in between. The germline V gene encodes CDR1 LNHDA and CDR2 SQIVND (reference sequence). The CDR3, as DNA: TGTGCCAGTAGTATAGCCCGATGGGAGGGACAACCAACCTACGAGCAGTACTTC. Its translation is CASSIARWEGQPTYEQYF.

This clone is a singleton in its sample. This rearrangement joins TRBV7-9 to TRBJ2-2; 10 nucleotides agree with TRBD1. J gave up 5 bases and V 7 bases, and 10 bases lay outside the gene matches. The CDR3 is 16 residues long. The V gene's germline CDR1 is SEHNR and CDR2 FQNEAQ (reference sequence). DNA of the CDR3: TGTGCCAGCACCTTCCCACCGGGACAGGGGACCGGGGAGCTGTTTTTT. Amino acid sequence: CASTFPPGQGTGELFF.

CDR3 loop: CASSGTVTMNTEAFF. CDR3 DNA sequence: TGCGCCAGCAGCGGGACAGTAACCATGAACACTGAAGCTTTCTTT. This sequence joins TRBV10-1 and TRBJ1-1, with TRBD1 matching over 7 bases. With V trimmed by 6 bases and J by 0 bases, 7 bases remained unmatched. The germline gives CDR1 WNHNN, CDR2 SYGVQD (reference sequence). The CDR3 totals 15 residues.